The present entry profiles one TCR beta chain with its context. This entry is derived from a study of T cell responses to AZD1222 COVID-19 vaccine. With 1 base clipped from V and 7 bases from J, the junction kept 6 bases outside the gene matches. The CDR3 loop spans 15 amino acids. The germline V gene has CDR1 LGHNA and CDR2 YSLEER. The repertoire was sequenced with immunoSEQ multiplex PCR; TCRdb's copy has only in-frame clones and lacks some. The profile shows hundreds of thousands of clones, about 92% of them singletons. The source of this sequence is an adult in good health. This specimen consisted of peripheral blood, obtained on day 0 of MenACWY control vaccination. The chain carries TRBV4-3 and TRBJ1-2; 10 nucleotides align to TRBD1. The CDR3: CASSQVRQGAGGYTF. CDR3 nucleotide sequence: TGCGCCAGCAGCCAAGTCCGACAGGGGGCGGGTGGCTACACCTTC.